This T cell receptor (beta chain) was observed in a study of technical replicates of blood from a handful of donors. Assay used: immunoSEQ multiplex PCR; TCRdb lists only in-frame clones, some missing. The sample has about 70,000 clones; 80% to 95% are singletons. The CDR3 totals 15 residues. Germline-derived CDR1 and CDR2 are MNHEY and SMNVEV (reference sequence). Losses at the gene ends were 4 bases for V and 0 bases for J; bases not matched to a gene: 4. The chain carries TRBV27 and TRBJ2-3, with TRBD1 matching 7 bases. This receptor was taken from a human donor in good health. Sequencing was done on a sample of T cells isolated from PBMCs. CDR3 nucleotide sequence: TGTGCCAGCAGTTCCGGGACAGTTAGCACAGATACGCAGTATTTT. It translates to CASSSGTVSTDTQYF.